This TCR beta chain was identified during a study of T cells in Graves' hyperthyroidism and ophthalmopathy. The germline V and J ends were trimmed by 4 bases and 6 bases, with 19 bases remaining between them. This CDR3 is built from 15 residues. Looked up from germline, CDR1 is SGHRS and CDR2 is YFSETQ. TCR beta CDR3 sequences were amplified from RNA transcripts. RT-PCR in the first round (using the HTBI primer set) targeted the TCR CDR3. Each CDR3 protein gets one entry after TCRdb re-called the multiplex PCR reads with MiXCR. The sample holds hundreds of thousands of distinct CDR3 sequences, 45% seen once. Exclusion followed for patients with uncontrolled infection, other autoimmune disease, pregnancy or lactation.

The sequence was collected from an adult man with Graves' disease, either hyperthyroidism or ophthalmopathy (not recorded which). The material sequenced was peripheral blood or thyroid tissue (not recorded which). J is TRBJ1-1 and V is TRBV5-1; no reliable D call. CDR3 bases: TGCGCCAGCAGCCTATTAACCCCGGGAAGCTCTGAAGCTTTCTTT. Translating it yields CASSLLTPGSSEAFF. Looking up the rest from reference TRBV5-1 and TRBJ1-1 gives the full variable domain: KAGVTQTPRYLIKTRGQQVTLSCSPISGHRSVSWYQQTPGQGLQFLFEYFSETQRNKGNFPGRFSGRQFSNSRSEMNVSTLELGDSALYLCASSLLTPGSSEAFFGQGTRLTVV.